The text below deals with one TCR beta chain. There are many counts of this clonotype. The antigen it recognizes is unknown. Base-call qualities are not available, and no considerably larger clone is one nucleotide away. The TCR beta CDR3 regions were amplified from RNA transcripts. For the first round of RT-PCR on the TCR CDR3, the HTBI primer set was used together with the Qiagen OneStep RT-PCR kit. The libraries were constructed in a second round of multiplex PCR and then size-selected and purified. Paired-end sequencing of the libraries was performed with 100 bp reads on an Illumina HiSeq2000. Per the authors' processing: Raw data were processed with SOAPnuke, discarding reads with adapters, uncalled bases, mean Phred below 15, or no exact constant-primer or identifier match. COPE v1.2.5 was used to merge the high-quality paired reads, and each unique nucleotide sequence was defined as a clonotype. Clonotypes were aligned to IMGT TRBV, TRBD and TRBJ reference segments using MiTCR v1.1. Only V-J combinations with frequency above 0.0001, covering about 99% of repertoires, were analysed. The TCS score was defined as the ratio of F50 (clonal expansion) to E x V (chaos), calculated using BLOSUM62-based TCRdist between CDR3 peptides within each V-J. Welch's t-statistics and random forest reduced fewer than 600 V-J features to 10 to 15, which were used in a naive Bayes classifier (R e1071). TCRdb passed the public sequencing reads through fastp at Q25 and MiXCR, retaining productive beta sequences. Here each entry gathers all rows of one CDR3 protein and keeps the most common genes and DNA. It is TCRdb's table, rather than the study itself, that gives the V and J calls and clone size. This sample is represented by some 550,000 distinct CDR3 sequences; around 15% of them were singletons. Less than 3.5% of the sample is in the top ten clones.

Moderately to severely active disease, a Clinical Activity Score of at least 3, a NOSPECS grade of at least 4, and a duration under 3 months were present in ophthalmopathy patients. The study excluded patients with uncontrolled infections, other autoimmune diseases, pregnancy or lactation. Clinical symptoms, serum thyroxine and TRAb, thyroid ultrasound, and orbital computed tomography formed the basis for the diagnoses. PBMCs were separated from approximately 10 ml of fresh peripheral blood using Ficoll-Paque density gradient centrifugation. Trizol reagent was used to extract total RNA, and RNA quality was then checked on an Agilent 2100 Bioanalyzer. The CDR3 contains 15 residues, cysteine and phenylalanine counted. The CDR3 DNA has 45 bases and is translated from base 1. V is reduced by 9 bases and J by 2 bases, leaving a spacing of 17 bases between them. This sample was included in a study of T cells in Graves' hyperthyroidism and ophthalmopathy (dated 2019 in TCRdb). In terms of the full investigation: Peripheral blood samples were taken at the time of initial diagnosis, prior to any treatment. TCR V-J signatures able to tell the groups apart were searched for in a discovery cohort of 100 patients, of whom under 45 had Graves' ophthalmopathy and around 58 had stable Graves' hyperthyroidism. An independent validation cohort of around 20 hyperthyroidism patients and more than 15 patients who later progressed to ophthalmopathy tested prospective prediction of ophthalmopathy. The approximately 95 discovery patients were divided at random into training and test sets in a 7:3 ratio. Thyroid tissue and blood T-cell repertoires from six Graves' hyperthyroidism patients were also compared in the study. Once sampling was done, hyperthyroidism patients were given methimazole at a starting dose of 30 mg daily, whereas ophthalmopathy patients were given high-dose intravenous methylprednisolone. TCR Vbeta CDR3 sequencing of 130 to 150 peripheral blood samples (over 40 ophthalmopathy, 75 to 85 hyperthyroidism and approximately 17 progressor patients) is reported in the paper. The full study reports these points: Most expanded thyroid clonotypes (frequency above 0.001) were also detected in blood, suggesting blood repertoires may reflect thyroid immune responses. A 13 V-J signature model separated ophthalmopathy from stable hyperthyroidism, with 87.88% sensitivity and roughly 81% specificity in cross-validation and 80%/75% in testing. In validation, the model predicted progression to ophthalmopathy a median of around 6.5 months before onset, with around 70% sensitivity and just under 75% specificity. No statistical method was used to set the sample size in advance, and investigators knew the group allocation.

This sequence was found in a woman aged 40 to 50 with Graves' ophthalmopathy. The chain employs TRBV12-3 or TRBV12-4 and TRBJ2-1, with no reliable assignment of the D segment. Sequenced material: blood. The DNA reads as follows: TGTGCCAGTCGGTCCACCCTATTACCCTACAATGAGCAGTTCTTC. This encodes CASRSTLLPYNEQFF.